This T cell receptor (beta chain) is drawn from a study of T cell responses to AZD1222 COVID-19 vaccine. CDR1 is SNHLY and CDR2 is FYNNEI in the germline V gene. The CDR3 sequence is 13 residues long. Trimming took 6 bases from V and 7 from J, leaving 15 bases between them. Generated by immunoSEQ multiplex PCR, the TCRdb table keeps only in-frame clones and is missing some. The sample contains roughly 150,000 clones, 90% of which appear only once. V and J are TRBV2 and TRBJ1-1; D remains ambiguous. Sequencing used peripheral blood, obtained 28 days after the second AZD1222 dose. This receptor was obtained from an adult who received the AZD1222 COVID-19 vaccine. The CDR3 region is CASRGTEVGEAFF. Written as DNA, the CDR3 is TGTGCCAGCAGAGGTACAGAAGTGGGTGAAGCTTTCTTT.